The T cell receptor beta chain under discussion was sequenced for a study of blood T cell repertoires in COVID-19. Source study methods: From reference gene primer amplification, estimates of nucleated cell counts were derived. Assay used: immunoSEQ multiplex PCR; TCRdb lists only in-frame clones, some missing. That table gives V, J and clone size, and the DNA gave D and trimming. The data hold some 250,000 clones, with approximately 81% observed a single time. With 4 bases clipped from V and 0 bases from J, the junction kept 10 bases outside the gene matches. CDR3 length: 19 residues. In germline, CDR1 is MDHEN, CDR2 SYDVKM.

The source is a woman aged 80 or older with acute or convalescent COVID-19. This chain joins TRBV28 and TRBJ2-2; TRBD1 agrees at 11 bases. The material sequenced was peripheral blood. The DNA of the CDR3 is TGTGCCAGCAGTTACCCAATGGGACAGGGGGAAACGAACACCGGGGAGCTGTTTTTT. It encodes CASSYPMGQGETNTGELFF.